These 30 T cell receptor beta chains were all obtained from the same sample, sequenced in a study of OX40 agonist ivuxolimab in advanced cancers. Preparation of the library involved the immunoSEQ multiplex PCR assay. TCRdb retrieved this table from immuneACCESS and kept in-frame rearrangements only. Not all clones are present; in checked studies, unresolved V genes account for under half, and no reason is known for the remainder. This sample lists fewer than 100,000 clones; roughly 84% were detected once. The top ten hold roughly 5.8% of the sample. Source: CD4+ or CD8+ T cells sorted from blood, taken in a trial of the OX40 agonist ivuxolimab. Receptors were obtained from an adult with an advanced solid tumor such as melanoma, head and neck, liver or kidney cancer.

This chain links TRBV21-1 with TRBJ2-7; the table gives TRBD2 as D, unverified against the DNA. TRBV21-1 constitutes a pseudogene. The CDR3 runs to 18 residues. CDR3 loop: CASSNRSGRIAWLYEQYF. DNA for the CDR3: TGTGCCAGCAGCAATAGGAGCGGGAGGATTGCCTGGCTCTACGAGCAGTACTTC.

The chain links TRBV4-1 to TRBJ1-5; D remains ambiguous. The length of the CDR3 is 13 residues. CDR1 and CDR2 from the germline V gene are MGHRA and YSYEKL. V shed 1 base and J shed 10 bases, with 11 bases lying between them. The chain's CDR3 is CASSQGESTPQHF. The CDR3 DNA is TGCGCCAGCAGCCAAGGGGAGAGTACACCCCAGCATTTT.

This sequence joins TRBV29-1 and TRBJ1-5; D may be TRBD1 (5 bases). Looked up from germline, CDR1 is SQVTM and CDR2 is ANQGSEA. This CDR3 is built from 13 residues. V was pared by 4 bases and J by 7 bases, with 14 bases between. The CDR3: CSVVGTPGQPQHF. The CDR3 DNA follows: TGCAGCGTTGTTGGGACGCCGGGGCAGCCCCAGCATTTT. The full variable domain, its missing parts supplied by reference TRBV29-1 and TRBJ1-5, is SAVISQKPSRDICQRGTSLTIQCQVDSQVTMMFWYRQQPGQSLTLIATANQGSEATYESGFVIDKFPISRPNLTFSTLTVSNMSPEDSSIYLCSVVGTPGQPQHFGDGTRLSIL.

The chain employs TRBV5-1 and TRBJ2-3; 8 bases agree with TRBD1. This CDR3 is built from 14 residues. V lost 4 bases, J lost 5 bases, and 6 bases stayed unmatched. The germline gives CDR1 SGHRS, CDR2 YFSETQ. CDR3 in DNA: TGCGCCAGCAGCCATGGACAGGGCGGAGATACGCAGTATTTT. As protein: CASSHGQGGDTQYF.

CDR3 loop: CASSQGGAGEKLFF. In DNA, the CDR3 is TGTGCCAGCAGCCAAGGGGGCGCGGGGGAAAAACTGTTTTTT. The chain combines TRBV5-4 with TRBJ1-4, with 7 bases that match TRBD1. This CDR3 is built from 14 residues. Germline V CDR1 and CDR2: SGHNT, YYREEE (reference sequence). After removal of 4 bases from V and 8 bases from J, the junction contained 8 bases not matched to a gene.

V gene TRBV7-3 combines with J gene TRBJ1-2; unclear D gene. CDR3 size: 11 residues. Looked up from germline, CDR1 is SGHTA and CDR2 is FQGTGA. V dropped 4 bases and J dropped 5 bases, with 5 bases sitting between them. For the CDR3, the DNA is TGTGCCAGCAGCTCTGGATATGGCTACACCTTC. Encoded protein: CASSSGYGYTF.

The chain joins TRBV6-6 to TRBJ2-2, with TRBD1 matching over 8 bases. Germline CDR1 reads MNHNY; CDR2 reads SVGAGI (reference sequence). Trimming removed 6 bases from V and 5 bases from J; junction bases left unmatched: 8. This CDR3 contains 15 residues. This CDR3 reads CASRRDRGWTGELFF. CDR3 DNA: TGTGCCAGCAGACGAGACAGGGGTTGGACCGGGGAGCTGTTTTTT.

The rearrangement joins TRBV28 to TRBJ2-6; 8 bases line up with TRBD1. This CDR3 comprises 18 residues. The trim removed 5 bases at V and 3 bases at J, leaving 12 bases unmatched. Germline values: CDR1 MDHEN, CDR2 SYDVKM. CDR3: CASSKRTGPWVGANVLTF. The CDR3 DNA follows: TGTGCCAGCAGTAAACGGACAGGGCCTTGGGTTGGGGCCAACGTCCTGACTTTC.

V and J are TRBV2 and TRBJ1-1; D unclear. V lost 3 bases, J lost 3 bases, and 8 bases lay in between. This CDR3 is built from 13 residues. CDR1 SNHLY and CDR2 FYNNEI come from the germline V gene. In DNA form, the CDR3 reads TGTGCCAGCAGTGACCGGGTTTACACTGAAGCTTTCTTT. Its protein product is CASSDRVYTEAFF.

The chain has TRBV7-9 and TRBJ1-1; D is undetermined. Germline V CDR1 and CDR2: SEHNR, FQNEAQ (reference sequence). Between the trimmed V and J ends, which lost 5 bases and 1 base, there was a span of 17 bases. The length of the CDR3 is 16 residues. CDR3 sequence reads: CASSTTRELGNTEAFF. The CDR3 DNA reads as TGTGCCAGCAGCACCACCCGGGAGCTTGGGAACACTGAAGCTTTCTTT.

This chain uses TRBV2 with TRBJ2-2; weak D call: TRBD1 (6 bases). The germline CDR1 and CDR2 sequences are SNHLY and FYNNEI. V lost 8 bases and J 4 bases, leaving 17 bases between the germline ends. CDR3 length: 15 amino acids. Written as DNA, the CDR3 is TGTGCCAGCGGCTCAGGGGAATTAAGCACCGGGGAGCTGTTTTTT. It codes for CASGSGELSTGELFF.

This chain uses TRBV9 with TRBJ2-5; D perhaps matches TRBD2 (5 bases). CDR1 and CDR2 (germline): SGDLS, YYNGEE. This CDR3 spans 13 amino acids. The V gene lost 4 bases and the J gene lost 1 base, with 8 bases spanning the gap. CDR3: CASSHTSQETQYF. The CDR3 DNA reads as TGTGCCAGCAGCCATACTAGCCAAGAGACCCAGTACTTC.

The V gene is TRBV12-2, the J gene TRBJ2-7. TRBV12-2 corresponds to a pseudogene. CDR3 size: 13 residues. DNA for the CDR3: TGTGCAAGTCGCTTCCCAAGGCCCTACGAGCAGTACTTC. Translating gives CASRFPRPYEQYF.

The CDR3 sequence is CASSPRDRGGGYTF. CDR3 DNA sequence: TGTGCCAGCTCACCAAGGGACAGGGGAGGCGGCTACACCTTC. The chain joins TRBV18 to TRBJ1-2; 10 nucleotides line up with TRBD1. From germline, CDR1 is KGHSH and CDR2 LQKENI. V was clipped by 2 bases and J by 8 bases; unmatched bases: 5. This CDR3 contains 14 residues.

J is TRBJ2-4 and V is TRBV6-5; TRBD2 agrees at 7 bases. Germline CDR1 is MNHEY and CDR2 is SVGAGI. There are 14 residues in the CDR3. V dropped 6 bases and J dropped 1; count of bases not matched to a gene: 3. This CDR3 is CASSTGGAKNIQYF. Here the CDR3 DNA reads TGTGCCAGCAGCACCGGGGGGGCCAAAAACATTCAGTACTTC.

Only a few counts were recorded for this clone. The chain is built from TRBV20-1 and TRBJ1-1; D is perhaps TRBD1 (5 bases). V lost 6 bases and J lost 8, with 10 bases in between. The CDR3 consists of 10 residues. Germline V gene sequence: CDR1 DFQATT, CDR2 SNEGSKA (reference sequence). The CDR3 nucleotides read TGCAGTGCCCTAGAGGGGGAAGCTTTCTTT. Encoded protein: CSALEGEAFF.

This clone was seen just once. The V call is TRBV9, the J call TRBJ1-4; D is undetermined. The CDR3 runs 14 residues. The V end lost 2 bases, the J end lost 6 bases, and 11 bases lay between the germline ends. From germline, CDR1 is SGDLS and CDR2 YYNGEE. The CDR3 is CASSVGGGDEKLFF. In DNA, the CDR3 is TGTGCCAGCAGCGTTGGCGGAGGAGATGAAAAACTGTTTTTT.

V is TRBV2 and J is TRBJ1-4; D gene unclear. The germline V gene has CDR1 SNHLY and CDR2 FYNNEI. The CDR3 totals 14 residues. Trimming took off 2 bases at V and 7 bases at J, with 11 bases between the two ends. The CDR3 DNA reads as TGTGCCAGCAGTGAACCGGACGGAACTGAAAAACTGTTTTTT. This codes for CASSEPDGTEKLFF. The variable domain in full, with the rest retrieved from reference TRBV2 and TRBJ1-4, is EPEVTQTPSHQVTQMGQEVILRCVPISNHLYFYWYRQILGQKVEFLVSFYNNEISEKSEIFDDQFSVERPDGSNFTLKIRSTKLEDSAMYFCASSEPDGTEKLFFGSGTQLSVL.

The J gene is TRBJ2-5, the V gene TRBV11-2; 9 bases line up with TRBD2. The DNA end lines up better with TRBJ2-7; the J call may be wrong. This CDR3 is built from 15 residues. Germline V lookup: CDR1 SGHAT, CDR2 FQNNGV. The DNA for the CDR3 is TGTGCCAGCAGCTTTGCGGGAGGGCCCTCCTACGAGCAGTACTTC. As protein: CASSFAGGPSYEQYF.

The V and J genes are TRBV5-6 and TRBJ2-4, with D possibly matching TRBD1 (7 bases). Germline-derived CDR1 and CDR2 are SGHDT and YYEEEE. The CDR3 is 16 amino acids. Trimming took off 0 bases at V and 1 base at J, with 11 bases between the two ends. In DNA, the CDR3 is TGTGCCAGCAGCTTGGCGGCAGGGGGGGCCAAAAACATTCAGTACTTC. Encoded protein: CASSLAAGGAKNIQYF. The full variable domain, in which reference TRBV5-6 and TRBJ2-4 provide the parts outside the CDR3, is DAGVTQSPTHLIKTRGQQVTLRCSPKSGHDTVSWYQQALGQGPQFIFQYYEEEERQRGNFPDRFSGHQFPNYSSELNVNALLLGDSALYLCASSLAAGGAKNIQYFGAGTRLSVL.

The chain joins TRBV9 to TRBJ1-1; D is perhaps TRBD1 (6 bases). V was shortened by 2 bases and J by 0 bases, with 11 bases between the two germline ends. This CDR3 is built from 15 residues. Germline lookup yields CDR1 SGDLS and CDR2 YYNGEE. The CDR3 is CASSVGADMNTEAFF. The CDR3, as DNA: TGTGCCAGCAGCGTGGGGGCAGACATGAACACTGAAGCTTTCTTT. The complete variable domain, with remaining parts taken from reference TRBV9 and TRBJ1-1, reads DSGVTQTPKHLITATGQRVTLRCSPRSGDLSVYWYQQSLDQGLQFLIQYYNGEERAKGNILERFSAQQFPDLHSELNLSSLELGDSALYFCASSVGADMNTEAFFGQGTRLTVV.

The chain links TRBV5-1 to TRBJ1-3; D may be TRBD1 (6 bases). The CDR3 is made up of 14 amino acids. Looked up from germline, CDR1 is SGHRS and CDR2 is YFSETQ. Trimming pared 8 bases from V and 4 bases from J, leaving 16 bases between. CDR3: CASTPGQRGNTIYF. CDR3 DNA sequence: TGCGCCAGTACCCCGGGACAACGGGGAAACACCATATATTTT.

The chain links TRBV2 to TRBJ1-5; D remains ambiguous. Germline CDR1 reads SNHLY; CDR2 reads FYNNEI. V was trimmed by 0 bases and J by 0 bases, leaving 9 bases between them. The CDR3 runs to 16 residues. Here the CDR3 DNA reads TGTGCCAGCAGTGAAGCGACGGGGAATAGCAATCAGCCCCAGCATTTT. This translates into CASSEATGNSNQPQHF.

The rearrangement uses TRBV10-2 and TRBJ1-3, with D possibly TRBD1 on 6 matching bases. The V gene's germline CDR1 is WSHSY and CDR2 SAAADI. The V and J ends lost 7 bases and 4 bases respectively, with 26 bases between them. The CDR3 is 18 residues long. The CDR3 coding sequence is TGCGCCAGCACAATACCCTCTACCAGTGAGGGGGGCGGAAACACCATATATTTT. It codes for CASTIPSTSEGGGNTIYF.

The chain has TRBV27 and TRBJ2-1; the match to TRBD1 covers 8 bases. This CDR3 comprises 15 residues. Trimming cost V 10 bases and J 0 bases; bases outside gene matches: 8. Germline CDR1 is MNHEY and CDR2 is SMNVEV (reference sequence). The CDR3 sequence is CATESGQGSYNEQFF. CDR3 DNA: TGTGCCACGGAGAGTGGACAGGGCTCCTACAATGAGCAGTTCTTC.

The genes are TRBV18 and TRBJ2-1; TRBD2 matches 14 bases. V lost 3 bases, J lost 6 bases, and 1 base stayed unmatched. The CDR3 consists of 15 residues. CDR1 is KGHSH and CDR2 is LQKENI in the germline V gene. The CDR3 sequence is CASSPGLAGGNEQFF. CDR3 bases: TGTGCCAGCTCACCCGGACTAGCGGGGGGCAATGAGCAGTTCTTC.

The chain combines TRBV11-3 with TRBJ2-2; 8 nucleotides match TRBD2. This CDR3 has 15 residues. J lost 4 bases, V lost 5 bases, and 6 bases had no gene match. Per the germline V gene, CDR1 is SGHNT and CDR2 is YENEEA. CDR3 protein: CASSPLAGGTGELFF. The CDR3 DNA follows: TGTGCCAGCAGCCCCTTGGCGGGGGGCACCGGGGAGCTGTTTTTT.

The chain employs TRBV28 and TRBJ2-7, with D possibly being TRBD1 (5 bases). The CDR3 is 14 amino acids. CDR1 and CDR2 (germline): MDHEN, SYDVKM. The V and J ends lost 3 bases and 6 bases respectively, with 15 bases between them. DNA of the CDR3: TGTGCCAGCAGTTTTCCGGACACCCGCCGCGAGCAGTACTTC. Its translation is CASSFPDTRREQYF.

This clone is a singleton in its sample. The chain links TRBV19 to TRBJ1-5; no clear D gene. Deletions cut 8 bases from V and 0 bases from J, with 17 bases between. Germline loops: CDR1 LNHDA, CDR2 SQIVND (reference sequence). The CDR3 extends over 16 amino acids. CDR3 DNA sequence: TGTGCCAGTCATCCCTCGGGAGGCCCTAGCAATCAGCCCCAGCATTTT. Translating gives CASHPSGGPSNQPQHF. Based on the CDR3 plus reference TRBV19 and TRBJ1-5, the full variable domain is DGGITQSPKYLFRKEGQNVTLSCEQNLNHDAMYWYRQDPGQGLRLIYYSQIVNDFQKGDIAEGYSVSREKKESFPLTVTSAQKNPTAFYLCASHPSGGPSNQPQHFGDGTRLSIL.

The CDR3 region is CATTPGRNNNEQFF. CDR3 nucleotide sequence: TGTGCCACCACCCCCGGGAGGAACAACAATGAGCAGTTCTTC. The chain is built from TRBV15 and TRBJ2-1; TRBD2 agrees at 7 bases. V dropped 7 bases and J dropped 5; count of bases not matched to a gene: 8. This CDR3 spans 14 amino acids. Germline V gene sequence: CDR1 LNHNV, CDR2 YYDKDF (reference sequence).